Below are 19 T cell receptor beta chains sequenced from a single sample in a study of cytomegalovirus exposure and HLA in healthy donors. PCR was performed using 60 Vbeta and 13 Jbeta primers. The assay was immunoSEQ multiplex PCR, and TCRdb's table has in-frame clones only and misses some. The sample includes around 150,000 clones, 65% to 80% of them seen just once. The sequencing sample was made of PBMCs. These receptors came from a human donor in good health.

The chain recombines TRBV27 with TRBJ1-1; possible D gene TRBD1, 6 bases. V was shortened by 6 bases and J by 1 base, with 12 bases between the two germline ends. The CDR3 consists of 14 residues. Looked up from germline, CDR1 is MNHEY and CDR2 is SMNVEV (reference sequence). The CDR3 DNA follows: TGTGCCAGCAGGGTAAACAGGGAGAACACTGAAGCTTTCTTT. Its translation is CASRVNRENTEAFF.

In nucleotides, the CDR3 is TGCGCCAGCAGCCAGGGACCCCGACAGGATAACACTGAAGCTTTCTTT. Translation gives CASSQGPRQDNTEAFF. V usage is TRBV4-3 and J usage is TRBJ1-1; D is perhaps TRBD1 (6 bases). V shed 3 bases and J shed 2 bases, with 16 bases lying between them. Looked up from germline, CDR1 is LGHNA and CDR2 is YSLEER. The CDR3 spans 16 residues.

V is TRBV5-1 and J is TRBJ2-6; TRBD1 matches 7 bases. Germline lookup yields CDR1 SGHRS and CDR2 YFSETQ. V lost 6 bases and J lost 4; bases outside the gene matches: 7. This CDR3 has 15 residues. CDR3 loop: CASTTGAAGANVLTF. DNA of the CDR3: TGCGCCAGCACTACAGGGGCGGCCGGGGCCAACGTCCTGACTTTC.

This chain uses TRBV5-1 with TRBJ1-4; 7 bases are shared with TRBD1. The CDR3 is 15 residues long. V shed 4 bases and J 7 bases; nucleotides not matched to a gene: 10. Germline lookup yields CDR1 SGHRS and CDR2 YFSETQ. CDR3 bases: TGCGCCAGCAGCGCCGGCGACAGGGACATTGAAAAACTGTTTTTT. Amino acid sequence: CASSAGDRDIEKLFF.

This clone appeared a few times. The rearrangement links TRBV16 to TRBJ1-5, with D possibly TRBD1 on 5 matching bases. Germline CDR1 and CDR2: KGHSY and FQNENV. V dropped 4 bases and J dropped 2 bases, with 9 bases sitting between them. The CDR3 runs to 14 residues. The CDR3 loop reads CASSRRGGNQPQHF. CDR3 sequence (DNA): TGTGCCAGCAGCCGCCGGGGGGGCAATCAGCCCCAGCATTTT.

The chain combines TRBV5-1 with TRBJ2-7, with 12 bases matching TRBD2. Germline values: CDR1 SGHRS, CDR2 YFSETQ. The V and J ends lost 3 bases and 7 bases, in that order; junction bases with no gene match: 8. The CDR3 covers 15 residues. CDR3 in DNA: TGCGCCAGCAGCTCGATACCTAGCGGGAGGGGAGAGCAGTACTTC. As protein: CASSSIPSGRGEQYF.

Only a few counts were recorded for this clone. This chain uses TRBV28 with TRBJ1-6; 8 bases are a match to TRBD1. Per germline, CDR1 MDHEN and CDR2 SYDVKM. This CDR3 has 14 residues. CDR3 DNA sequence: TGTGTCGGACAGGGAAGGTCCTATAATTCACCCCTCCACTTT. The encoded protein is CVGQGRSYNSPLHF.

The rearrangement joins TRBV7-3 to TRBJ2-7, with TRBD1 matching over 8 bases. CDR1 and CDR2 (germline): SGHTA, FQGTGA. There are 14 residues in the CDR3. J lost 2 bases, V lost 4 bases, and 4 bases had no gene match. CDR3 sequence (DNA): TGTGCCAGCAGCTACGGGACAGGCCCCTACGAGCAGTACTTC. Translation: CASSYGTGPYEQYF.

V usage is TRBV11-3 and J usage is TRBJ2-5; D is ambiguous. Germline V gene lookup returns CDR1 SGHNT and CDR2 YENEEA. The CDR3 consists of 15 residues. Trimming pared 5 bases from V and 11 bases from J, leaving 24 bases between. The CDR3 DNA reads TGTGCCAGCAGCCAATATGGATTCGACACCTTAGAGCAGTACTTC. It is translated as CASSQYGFDTLEQYF.

The chain is built from TRBV4-1 and TRBJ2-3; perhaps TRBD2 as D (5 bases). The CDR3 loop spans 14 amino acids. CDR1 and CDR2 from the germline V gene are MGHRA and YSYEKL. Trimming took off 0 bases at V and 4 bases at J, with 8 bases between the two ends. For the CDR3, the DNA is TGCGCCAGCAGCCAAGAGCCGGGGTCAGATACGCAGTATTTT. Amino acids: CASSQEPGSDTQYF.

The genes are TRBV19 and TRBJ2-5; D uncertain. In germline, CDR1 is LNHDA, CDR2 SQIVND (reference sequence). The CDR3 covers 11 residues. V was clipped by 4 bases and J by 5 bases, with 5 bases between them. This CDR3 reads CASSTSETQYF. As DNA, the CDR3 is TGTGCCAGTAGTACTTCCGAGACCCAGTACTTC.

This rearrangement joins TRBV27 to TRBJ2-7, with TRBD2 identical over 8 bases. Germline CDR1 and CDR2: MNHEY and SMNVEV (reference sequence). V lost 2 bases, J lost 7 bases, and 7 bases stayed unmatched. This CDR3 contains 14 residues. The CDR3 is CASSLAGTRGEQYF. CDR3 coding DNA: TGTGCCAGCAGTTTAGCGGGGACTAGAGGGGAGCAGTACTTC.

V is TRBV10-1 and J is TRBJ2-1; TRBD2 matches at 11 bases. This CDR3 is 15 amino acids long. Germline lookup yields CDR1 WNHNN and CDR2 SYGVQD (reference sequence). V gave up 5 bases and J gave up 7 bases; unmatched junction bases: 7. The CDR3 sequence: CASSQLAGVGNEQFF. The CDR3 bases are TGCGCCAGCAGTCAACTAGCGGGAGTCGGGAATGAGCAGTTCTTC.

The V call is TRBV28, the J call TRBJ2-7, with TRBD2 matching 8 bases. The CDR3 runs 14 residues. V shed 11 bases, J shed 2 bases, and the junction held 11 bases outside the gene matches. CDR1 is MDHEN, CDR2 SYDVKM, per germline. Written as DNA, the CDR3 is TGTGCCGGCATGGCGGCGGGAGGCACCTACGAGCAGTACTTC. Its translation is CAGMAAGGTYEQYF.

The chain links TRBV10-1 to TRBJ2-1, with D uncertain. CDR1 is WNHNN and CDR2 is SYGVQD in the germline V gene (reference sequence). Trimming took off 8 bases at V and 2 bases at J, with 10 bases between the two ends. The CDR3 contains 13 residues. CDR3: CASAPGPYNEQFF. The CDR3 DNA is TGCGCCAGCGCCCCTGGCCCCTACAATGAGCAGTTCTTC.

This clone turned up a few times. The rearrangement uses TRBV7-2 and TRBJ2-3; D ambiguous. CDR1 and CDR2 (germline): SGHTA, FQGNSA. The CDR3 runs to 12 residues. V lost 1 base and J lost 6, with 5 bases in between. The CDR3 here is CASSLDGDTQYF. DNA of the CDR3: TGTGCCAGCAGCTTAGACGGGGATACGCAGTATTTT.

V is TRBV5-1 and J is TRBJ1-1; possibly TRBD1 for D (5 bases). V lost 7 bases and J 7 bases, leaving 17 bases between the germline ends. The CDR3 has 13 amino acids. Germline assignment: CDR1 SGHRS and CDR2 YFSETQ. The CDR3 nucleotides read TGCGCCAGCGGCTCAAACCGGGACTTTGAAGCTTTCTTT. Its translation is CASGSNRDFEAFF. Supplemented by reference TRBV5-1 and TRBJ1-1, the full variable domain reads KAGVTQTPRYLIKTRGQQVTLSCSPISGHRSVSWYQQTPGQGLQFLFEYFSETQRNKGNFPGRFSGRQFSNSRSEMNVSTLELGDSALYLCASGSNRDFEAFFGQGTRLTVV.

This chain uses TRBV7-6 with TRBJ1-2; TRBD1 aligns across 8 bases. Germline V gene sequence: CDR1 SGHVS, CDR2 FNYEAQ. J gave up 6 bases and V 2 bases, and 8 bases lay outside the gene matches. The CDR3 totals 15 residues. Here the CDR3 DNA reads TGTGCCAGCAGCTTATTGCCAGGGGGCGCAGATGGCTACACCTTC. Its protein product is CASSLLPGGADGYTF.

The chain combines TRBV9 with TRBJ2-2, with D tentatively TRBD2 (6 bases). CDR3 length equals 15 residues. Deletions cut 4 bases from V and 6 bases from J, with 16 bases between. Germline values: CDR1 SGDLS, CDR2 YYNGEE. CDR3 loop: CASSQRGRFSGELFF. The DNA of the CDR3 is TGTGCCAGCAGCCAACGGGGGAGGTTTTCCGGGGAGCTGTTTTTT.